The T cell receptor beta chain under discussion was sequenced for a study of cytomegalovirus exposure and HLA in healthy donors. The CDR3 runs to 16 residues. The V gene's germline CDR1 is LGHNT and CDR2 FRNRAP. Trimming left V 7 bases short and J 1 base short, with 19 bases between. Primers: 60 Vbeta forward and 13 Jbeta reverse. Generated by immunoSEQ multiplex PCR, the TCRdb table keeps only in-frame clones and is missing some. The sample's table shows about 48,000 clones. The chain links TRBV12-5 to TRBJ1-1, with a possible D match to TRBD1 (6 bases). The receptor was isolated from a male donor in good health and CMV-seropositive. The specimen sequenced was PBMCs. CDR3 protein: CASVGGAGLGNTEAFF. The CDR3 DNA reads TGTGCTAGTGTAGGGGGGGCAGGCTTGGGGAACACTGAAGCTTTCTTT.